This is a list of T cell receptor beta chains from one sample in a study of T cell responses to AZD1222 COVID-19 vaccine. Sequencing was performed with immunoSEQ multiplex PCR; in TCRdb, only in-frame clones are kept and a portion is missing. The sample has 140,000 to 150,000 clones; 93% are singletons. The source material was peripheral blood, sampled on day 0 of AZD1222 vaccination. The receptor set was obtained from an adult in good health. The conserved cysteine and the conserved F or W are not part of the CDR3 here.

J: TRBJ1-3; V: TRBV7-8; CDR3: ASSATRTGPSMRNTIY
J: TRBJ1-6; V: TRBV9; CDR3: ASSVADNDNSPLH
J: TRBJ2-1; V: TRBV7-9; CDR3: ASSFPGLAGDNNEQF
J: TRBJ2-1; V: TRBV12-3/TRBV12-4; CDR3: ASSLRGNEQF
J: TRBJ2-4; V: TRBV5-6; CDR3: ASSLKRDSKNIQY
J: TRBJ1-6; V: TRBV10-2; CDR3: ASGDVGSLASPLH
J: TRBJ2-2; V: TRBV6-1; CDR3: ASSAHSTANTGELF
J: TRBJ2-7; V: TRBV19; CDR3: ASSIAGATYEQY
J: TRBJ2-1; V: TRBV2; CDR3: ASSVTGLVGNEQF
J: TRBJ2-1; V: TRBV19; CDR3: ASSLLAETYNEQF